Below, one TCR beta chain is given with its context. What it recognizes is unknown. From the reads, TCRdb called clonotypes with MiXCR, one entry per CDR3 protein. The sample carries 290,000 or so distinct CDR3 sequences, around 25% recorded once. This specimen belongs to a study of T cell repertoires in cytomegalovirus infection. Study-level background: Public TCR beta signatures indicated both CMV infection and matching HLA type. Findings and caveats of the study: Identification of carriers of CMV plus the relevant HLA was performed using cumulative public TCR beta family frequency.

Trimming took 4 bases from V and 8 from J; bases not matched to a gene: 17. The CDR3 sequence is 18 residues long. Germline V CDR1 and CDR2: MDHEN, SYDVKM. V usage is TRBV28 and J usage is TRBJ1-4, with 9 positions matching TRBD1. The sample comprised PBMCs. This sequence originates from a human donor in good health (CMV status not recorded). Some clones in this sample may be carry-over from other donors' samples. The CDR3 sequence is CASSSIRDRVTEGEKLFF. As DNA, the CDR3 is TGTGCCAGCAGTTCGATTCGGGACAGGGTTACCGAGGGGGAAAAACTGTTTTTT.